The present entry profiles one T cell receptor (beta chain) with its context. In the authors' workflow: Amplification of reference gene primers provided the estimated nucleated cell counts. The data were produced by immunoSEQ multiplex PCR, yet TCRdb's version contains in-frame clones alone and is incomplete. V, J and clone size are those of that table, while D and trimming were read from the DNA. The sample lists just over 90,000 clones, around 80% occurring once. The data were taken from a study of blood T cell repertoires in COVID-19. Study details: From the United States, Italy and Spain came samples of acute and convalescent COVID-19. The analysed material was cDNA or gDNA that came from T cells, B-cell-depleted T cells, or PBMCs.

Germline CDR1 reads MGHRA; CDR2 reads YSYEKL. The V end was cut by 0 bases, the J end by 4 bases, with 16 bases between. The CDR3 consists of 16 residues. The source material was peripheral blood. The chain joins TRBV4-1 to TRBJ2-7; the D gene is possibly TRBD1 (5 bases). This TCR was recovered from a man aged 70 or older with acute or convalescent COVID-19. DNA of the CDR3: TGCGCCAGCAGCCAAGAAAAAAGGGGCGGTGGTTACGAGCAGTACTTC. Its protein is CASSQEKRGGGYEQYF.